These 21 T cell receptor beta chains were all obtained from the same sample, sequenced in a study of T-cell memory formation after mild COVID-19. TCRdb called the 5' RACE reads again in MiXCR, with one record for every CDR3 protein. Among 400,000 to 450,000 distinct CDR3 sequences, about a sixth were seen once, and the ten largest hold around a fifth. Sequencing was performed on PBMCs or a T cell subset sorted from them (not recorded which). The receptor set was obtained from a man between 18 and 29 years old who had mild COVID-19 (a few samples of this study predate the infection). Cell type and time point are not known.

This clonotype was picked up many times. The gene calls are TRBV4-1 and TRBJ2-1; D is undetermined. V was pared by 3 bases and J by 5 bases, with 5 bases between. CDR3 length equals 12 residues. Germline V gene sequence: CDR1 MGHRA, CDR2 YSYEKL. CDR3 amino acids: CASSHRDNEQFF. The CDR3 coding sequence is TGCGCCAGCAGCCATAGGGACAATGAGCAGTTCTTC.

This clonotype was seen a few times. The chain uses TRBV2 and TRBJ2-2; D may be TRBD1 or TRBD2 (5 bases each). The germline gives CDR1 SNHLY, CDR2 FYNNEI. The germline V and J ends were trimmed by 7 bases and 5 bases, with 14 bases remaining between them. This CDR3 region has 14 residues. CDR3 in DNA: TGTGCCAGCACGGGAAGGGGCGAGACCGGGGAGCTGTTTTTT. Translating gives CASTGRGETGELFF.

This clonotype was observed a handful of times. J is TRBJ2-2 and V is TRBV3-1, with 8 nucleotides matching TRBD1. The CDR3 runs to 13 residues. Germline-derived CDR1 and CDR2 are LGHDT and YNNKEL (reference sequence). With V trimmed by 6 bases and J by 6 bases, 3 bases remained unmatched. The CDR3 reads CASRGQVSGELFF. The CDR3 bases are TGTGCCAGCAGGGGACAGGTATCCGGGGAGCTGTTTTTT.

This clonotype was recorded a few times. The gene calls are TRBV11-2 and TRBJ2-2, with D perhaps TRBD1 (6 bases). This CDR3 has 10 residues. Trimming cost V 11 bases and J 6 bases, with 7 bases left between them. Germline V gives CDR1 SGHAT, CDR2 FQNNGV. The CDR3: CAAGAGELFF. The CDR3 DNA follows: TGTGCCGCAGGGGCCGGGGAGCTGTTTTTT.

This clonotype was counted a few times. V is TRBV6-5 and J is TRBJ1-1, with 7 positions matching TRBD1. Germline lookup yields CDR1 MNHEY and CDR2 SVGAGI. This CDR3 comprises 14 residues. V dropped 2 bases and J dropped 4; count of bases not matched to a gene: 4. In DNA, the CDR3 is TGTGCCAGCAGTTACCAGGGGGGTAGCACTGAAGCTTTCTTT. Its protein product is CASSYQGGSTEAFF.

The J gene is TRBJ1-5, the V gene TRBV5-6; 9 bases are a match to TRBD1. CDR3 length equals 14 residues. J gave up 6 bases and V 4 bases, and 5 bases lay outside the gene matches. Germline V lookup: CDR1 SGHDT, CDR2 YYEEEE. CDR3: CASSAGQGTQPQHF. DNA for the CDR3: TGTGCCAGCAGCGCGGGACAGGGCACTCAGCCCCAGCATTTT.

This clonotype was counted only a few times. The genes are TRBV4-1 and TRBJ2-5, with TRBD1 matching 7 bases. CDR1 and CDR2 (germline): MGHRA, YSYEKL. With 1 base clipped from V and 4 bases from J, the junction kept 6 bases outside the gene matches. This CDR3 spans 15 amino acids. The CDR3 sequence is CASSQVKGARETQYF. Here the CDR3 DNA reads TGCGCCAGCAGCCAAGTTAAGGGGGCGCGAGAGACCCAGTACTTC.

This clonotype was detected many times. CDR3 in amino acids: CASSPDGYGYTF. The CDR3 nucleotides are TGTGCCAGCAGCCCGGACGGCTATGGCTACACCTTC. The chain carries TRBV7-9 and TRBJ1-2, with unresolved D. From germline, CDR1 is SEHNR and CDR2 FQNEAQ (reference sequence). This CDR3 region has 12 residues. Trimming shortened V by 5 bases and J by 4 bases, and 8 bases separated the two germline ends.

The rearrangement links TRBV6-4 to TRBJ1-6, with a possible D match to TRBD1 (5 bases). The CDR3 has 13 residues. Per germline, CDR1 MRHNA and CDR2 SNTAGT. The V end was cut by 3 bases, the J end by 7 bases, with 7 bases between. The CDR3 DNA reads TGTGCCAGCAGTGAGGGGCTAAATTCACCCCTCCACTTT. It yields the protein CASSEGLNSPLHF.

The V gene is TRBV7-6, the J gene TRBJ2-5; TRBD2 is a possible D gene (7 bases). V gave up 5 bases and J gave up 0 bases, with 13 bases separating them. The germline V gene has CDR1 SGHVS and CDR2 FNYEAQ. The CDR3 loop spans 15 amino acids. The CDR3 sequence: CASSRRGGYQETQYF. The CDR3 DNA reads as TGTGCCAGCAGCCGGAGGGGGGGGTACCAAGAGACCCAGTACTTC.

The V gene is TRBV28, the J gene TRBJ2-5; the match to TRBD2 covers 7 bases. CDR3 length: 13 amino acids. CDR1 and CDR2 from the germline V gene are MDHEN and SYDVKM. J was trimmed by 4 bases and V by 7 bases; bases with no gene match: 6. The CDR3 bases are TGTGCCAGCAACCCTGGCGGGGGAGAGACCCAGTACTTC. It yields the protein CASNPGGGETQYF.

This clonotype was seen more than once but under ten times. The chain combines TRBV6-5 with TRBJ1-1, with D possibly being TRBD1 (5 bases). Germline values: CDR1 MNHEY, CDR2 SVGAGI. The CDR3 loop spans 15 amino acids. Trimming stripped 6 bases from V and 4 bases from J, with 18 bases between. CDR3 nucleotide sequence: TGTGCCAGCAGCGCTACCCCAGGGTCAGCCACTGAAGCTTTCTTT. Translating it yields CASSATPGSATEAFF.

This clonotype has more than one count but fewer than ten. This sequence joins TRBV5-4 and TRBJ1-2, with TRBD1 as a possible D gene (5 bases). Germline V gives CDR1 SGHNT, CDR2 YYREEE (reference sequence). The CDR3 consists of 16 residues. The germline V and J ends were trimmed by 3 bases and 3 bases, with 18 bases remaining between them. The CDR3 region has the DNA TGTGCCAGCAGCTCCTCATCGGGGGGGAGCTACTATGGCTACACCTTC. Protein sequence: CASSSSSGGSYYGYTF.

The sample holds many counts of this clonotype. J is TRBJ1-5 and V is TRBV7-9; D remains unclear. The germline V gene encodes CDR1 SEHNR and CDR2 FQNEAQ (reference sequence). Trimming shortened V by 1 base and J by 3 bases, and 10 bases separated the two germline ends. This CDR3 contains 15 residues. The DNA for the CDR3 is TGTGCCAGCAGCTTAGGACCGATAAACAATCAGCCCCAGCATTTT. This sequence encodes CASSLGPINNQPQHF.

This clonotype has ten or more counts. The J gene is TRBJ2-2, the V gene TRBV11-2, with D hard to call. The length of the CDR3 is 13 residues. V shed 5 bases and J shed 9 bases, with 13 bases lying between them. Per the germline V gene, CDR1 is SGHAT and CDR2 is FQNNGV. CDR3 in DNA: TGTGCCAGCAGCCCACCATATAGTTGGGAGCTGTTTTTT. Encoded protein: CASSPPYSWELFF.

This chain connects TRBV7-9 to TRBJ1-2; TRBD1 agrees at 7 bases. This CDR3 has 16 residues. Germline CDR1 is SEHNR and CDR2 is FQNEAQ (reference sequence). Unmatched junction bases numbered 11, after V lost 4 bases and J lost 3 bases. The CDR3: CASSSSDRPGYYGYTF. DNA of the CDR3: TGTGCCAGCAGCTCTTCGGACAGGCCAGGCTACTATGGCTACACCTTC.

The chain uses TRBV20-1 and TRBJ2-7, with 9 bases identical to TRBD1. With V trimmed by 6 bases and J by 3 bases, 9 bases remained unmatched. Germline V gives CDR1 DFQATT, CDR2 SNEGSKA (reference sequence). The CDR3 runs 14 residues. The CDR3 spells CSALSRDRDYEQYV. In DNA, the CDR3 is TGCAGTGCACTCAGCCGGGACAGGGACTACGAGCAGTACGTC.

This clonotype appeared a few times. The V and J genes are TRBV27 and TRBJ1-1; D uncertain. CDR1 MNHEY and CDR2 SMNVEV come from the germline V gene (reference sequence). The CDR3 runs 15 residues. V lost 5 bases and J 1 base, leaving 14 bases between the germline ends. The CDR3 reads CASSPMRGWNTEAFF. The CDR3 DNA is TGTGCCAGCAGTCCGATGCGGGGTTGGAACACTGAAGCTTTCTTT.

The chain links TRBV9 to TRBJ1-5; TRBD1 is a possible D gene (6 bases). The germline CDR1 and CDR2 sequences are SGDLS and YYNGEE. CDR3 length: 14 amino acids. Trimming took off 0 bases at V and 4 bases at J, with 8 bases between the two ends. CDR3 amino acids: CASSVEGQNQPQHF. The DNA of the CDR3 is TGTGCCAGCAGCGTAGAAGGACAGAATCAGCCCCAGCATTTT.

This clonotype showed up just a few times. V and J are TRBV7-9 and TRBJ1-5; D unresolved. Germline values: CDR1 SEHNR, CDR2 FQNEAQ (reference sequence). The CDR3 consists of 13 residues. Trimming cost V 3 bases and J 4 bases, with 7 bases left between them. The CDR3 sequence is CASSFSRNQPQHF. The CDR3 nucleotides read TGTGCCAGCAGCTTCTCCAGGAATCAGCCCCAGCATTTT. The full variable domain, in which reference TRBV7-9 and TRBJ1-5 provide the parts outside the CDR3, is DTGVSQNPRHKITKRGQNVTFRCDPISEHNRLYWYRQTLGQGPEFLTYFQNEAQLEKSRLLSDRFSAERPKGSFSTLEIQRTEQGDSAMYLCASSFSRNQPQHFGDGTRLSIL.

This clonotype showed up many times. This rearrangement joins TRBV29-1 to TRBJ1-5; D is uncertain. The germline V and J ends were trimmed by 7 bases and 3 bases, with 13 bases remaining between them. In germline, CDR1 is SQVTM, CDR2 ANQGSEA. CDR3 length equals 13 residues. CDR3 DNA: TGCAGCGCCGCCAGACAAGACAATCAGCCCCAGCATTTT. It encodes CSAARQDNQPQHF.